This TCR beta chain was observed in a study of cytotoxic CD8 clonotypes in ibrutinib-treated CLL. At the level of the study: Of the patients, 11 were relapsed/refractory, 15 treatment-naive and about 17 IGHV unmutated. Median treatment time before response sampling was approximately 11 months, range 6 to 36.

Profiling relied on immunoSEQ multiplex PCR, and the TCRdb table lists in-frame clones only, not all of them. The sample shows 73,000 or so clones, roughly two thirds of them seen only once. With 0 bases removed from V and 4 bases from J, the gap between germline ends came to 12 bases. Per the germline V gene, CDR1 is MNHEY and CDR2 is SVGAGI. The CDR3 length is 15 residues. This specimen was PBMCs, taken after 12 months of ibrutinib treatment. This TCR was sampled from a human donor with chronic lymphocytic leukemia. The V gene is TRBV6-5, the J gene TRBJ1-1; D gene ambiguous. CDR3 sequence reads: CASSYSSSGITEAFF. For the CDR3, the DNA is TGTGCCAGCAGTTACTCGAGTAGTGGCATCACTGAAGCTTTCTTT.